This T cell receptor beta chain was captured in a study of blood T cell repertoires in COVID-19. V lost 3 bases, J lost 4 bases, and 13 bases lay in between. This CDR3 has 16 amino acids. CDR1 LGHDT and CDR2 YNNKEL come from the germline V gene (reference sequence). The assay was immunoSEQ multiplex PCR, and TCRdb's table has in-frame clones only and misses some. The table records 490,000 or so clones, approximately 91% of them present only once. Enrolled through a virtual design, the participants were between roughly 18 and 90 years of age and came from about two dozen US areas. The rearrangement joins TRBV3-1 (or the pseudogene TRBV3-2) to TRBJ1-6; D is possibly TRBD1 (6 bases). The clonotype originates from a woman aged 60 to 75 who had recovered from COVID-19. Sequencing was carried out using PBMCs or T cells enriched from blood (not recorded which). The CDR3 here is CASSQGGARYNSPLHF. The CDR3 DNA sequence: TGTGCCAGCAGCCAGGGGGGGGCGAGGTATAATTCACCCCTCCACTTT.